This T cell receptor (beta chain) originates from a study of blood T cell repertoires in COVID-19 (dated by TCRdb to 2018 to 2020). About the study as a whole: Collaborator samples came from the United States, Italy and Spain and covered acute and convalescent phases of COVID-19. The material from the prospective study consisted of cDNA or gDNA derived from T cells, B-cell-depleted T cells, or PBMCs. Deeply sampled blood TCRbeta repertoires from subjects exposed to, actively infected with, or recovered from COVID-19 were included in the dataset. The repertoires were released in a freely available public database intended as a resource for research on the immune response to SARS-CoV-2. Samples came from the ongoing ImmuneRACE study (first 160 participants) plus 1,254 subjects from 6 global collaborators. Nearly every sample came with metadata listing a de-identified subject ID, COVID-19 status, age in years and sex. Where available, HLA class I and class II types were obtained from metadata supplied by the sample provider rather than from assay-based typing. The investigation overall reported the following: Clinical and demographic metadata were provided uncurated, with the amount varying by source and participant.

TCRbeta CDR3 regions were amplified from genomic DNA by means of the immunoSEQ Assay, a bias-controlled multiplex PCR. The authors processed their data as follows. Nucleated cell counts per sample were estimated from amplification of reference gene primers within the assay. Sequence reads were collapsed and filtered to measure the absolute abundance of every unique TCRbeta CDR3 rearrangement. Productive Simpson clonality was computed per sample as the square root of Simpson's diversity index over productive rearrangements. Sourced from immuneACCESS, this table was stored by TCRdb with only in-frame sequences that have V and J called. A share of the clones is absent; for the studies checked, an unresolved V gene accounts for under half, and the remainder has no known explanation. V and J calls and clone size are given by that table; D and trimming were obtained from the DNA. This sample gives more than 25,000 clones in total; about 90% of them show up just once. The top ten clonotypes cover 0.95% to 1.1% of the sample.

A word on this clone: The target of this receptor is not known. No base quality values were provided; no much bigger clone lies one nucleotide off.

Whole blood was collected in K2EDTA tubes by collaborating institutions according to the institutions' own protocols. For TCRbeta analysis, collaborator samples were shipped as frozen whole blood, as isolated PBMCs, or as DNA extracted from either sample type. A distance of 10 bases separates the germline ends of V and J, which lose 4 bases and 9 bases respectively. Including the terminal cysteine and phenylalanine, the CDR3 comprises 13 residues. Only the CDR3 DNA is retained, 39 bases long and in frame from the first base. The germline V gene specifies SNHLY as CDR1 and FYNNEI as CDR2. The sample was peripheral blood. The receptor's source is a man between 65 and 85 years old with active or convalescent COVID-19. The chain uses TRBV2 and TRBJ1-6, and TRBD1 may be the D gene, going by 6 matching bases. The CDR3 protein: CASSVQGPSPLHF. In nucleotide form, the sequence is TGTGCCAGCAGTGTACAGGGCCCTTCACCCCTCCACTTT.